This T cell receptor (beta chain) came from a study of blood T cell repertoires in COVID-19. Authors' analysis steps: The authors estimated nucleated cell counts from reference gene primer amplification. Sequenced by immunoSEQ multiplex PCR; TCRdb stores in-frame clones only, minus some. V, J and clone size are those of that table, while D and trimming were read from the DNA. The sample lists approximately 400,000 clones, around 89% occurring once. This clone has more than one count but fewer than ten. CDR1 is MRHNA and CDR2 is SNTAGT in the germline V gene. The V segment lost 6 bases and the J segment 5 bases; nucleotides outside the gene matches: 4. CDR3 length equals 14 residues.

The sequence was collected from a man aged 40-55 years with acute or convalescent COVID-19. Sequencing was done on a sample of peripheral blood. The genes are TRBV6-4 and TRBJ2-1, with 10 bases matching TRBD2. CDR3 nucleotide sequence: TGTGCCAGCAGGCTAGCGGGGGCAGACAATGAGCAGTTCTTC. Translation gives CASRLAGADNEQFF.